This entry features one TCR beta chain sequence. This clonotype was counted ten times or more. This receptor's antigen is unknown. It has no much larger one-base neighbor in the sample; base qualities were not kept. This sample was included in a study of regulatory T cells in long-lasting Graves disease (TCRdb year 2021). In terms of the full investigation: Antithyroid drugs had been taken for less than 3 months by newly diagnosed Graves' disease patients. Peripheral blood TCR sequencing and RNA sequencing compared persistent Graves' disease patients with newly diagnosed Graves' disease patients. The study was conducted in China and was registered as a clinical trial. A total of roughly 35 samples underwent TCR sequencing: around 13 from persistent and roughly 20 from newly diagnosed Graves' disease patients. What the research found in general, with its limitations: Preferential use of TRBV28, TRBJ1-2 and TRBJ2-5 was observed in persistent disease, whereas TRBV20-1 and TRBJ2-1 were favored in newly diagnosed disease. As a limitation, the authors acknowledged that the small sample size may reduce accuracy. Peripheral blood alone was examined, since thyroid tissue, which constituted the primary lesion, could not be accessed. Only the TCR beta chain was sequenced and analyzed. Compared with newly diagnosed patients, patients with persistent Graves' disease had lower TCR Shannon entropy and fewer highly expanded clones, which suggests clonal expansion. Persistent patients shared more public clonotypes among themselves (around 3,000) than newly diagnosed patients did (approximately 900).

A distance of 18 bases separates the germline ends of V and J, which lose 7 bases and 0 bases respectively. The CDR3, from cysteine to phenylalanine, totals 16 residues. Only the CDR3 DNA stays, 48 bases, in frame from base 1. CDR1 MDHEN and CDR2 SYDVKM are derived from the germline V gene. The time point label here, explained by the study, means: newly diagnosed GD, antithyroid drugs for less than 3 months. RNA was extracted from PBMCs in TRIzol for both TCR sequencing and RNA sequencing. Graves' disease was diagnosed according to American Thyroid Association guidelines. Recruitment of patients was carried out at an endocrinology department in Xi'an, China. Each patient gave approximately 9.7 milliliters of peripheral blood, collected in an EDTA anticoagulant tube. Ficoll Paque Plus density gradient separation was used to isolate PBMCs, and no additional T cell sorting was done. RNA quality was checked with an Agilent 2100 Bioanalyzer and agarose gel, and concentration with a NanoDrop 2000.

Library generation was performed with multiplex PCR. The sequencer listed for this sample is Illumina HiSeq 4000. iRepertoire HTBI primers and Arm-PCR amplification of CDR3 regions were used to construct TCR beta libraries. Gel purification was performed on PCR products prior to sequencing. The study's processing was this. Gene usage analysis of CDR3 amino acid clonotypes relied on the roughly 60 TRBV and 15 or so TRBJ segments identified across samples. COPE and FqMerger were used to merge filtered high-quality paired reads into contigs. BLAST was used to align contigs to the IMGT TRBV, TRBD and TRBJ reference genes, and CDR3 was defined following IMGT. Highly expanded clones were defined as clonotypes with a frequency above 0.1%. Shannon entropy served as the measure of repertoire diversity, while the Gini coefficient captured V-J evenness. Clonotypes shared by more than one individual were considered public. TCRdb trimmed public reads at Q25 via fastp, called clones via MiXCR and kept in-frame beta chains. Rows with a matching CDR3 protein are joined into one entry that keeps the most common DNA and genes. Here the V and J calls rest on TCRdb's processing, not on the authors' analysis. The sample data list some 450,000 distinct CDR3 sequences, and roughly 15% of these were observed just once. Of the sample, about 10% falls within the top ten clones.

This same sample was also part of a study on T cells in Graves' hyperthyroidism and ophthalmopathy. The second study reports: A patient counted as having stable Graves' hyperthyroidism if no progression to ophthalmopathy occurred over 18 months of follow-up. Hyperthyroidism patients were newly diagnosed, had a disease duration of under 2 months, and were aged 18 to 65 years. Any patient with an uncontrolled infection, another autoimmune disease, pregnancy or lactation was excluded. Diagnoses relied on clinical symptoms, serum thyroxine and TRAb, thyroid ultrasound and orbital computed tomography. For the first round of RT-PCR on the TCR CDR3, the HTBI primer set was used together with the Qiagen OneStep RT-PCR kit. Most expanded thyroid clonotypes (frequency above 0.001) were also found in blood, which suggests that blood repertoires may mirror thyroid immune responses. A model built on a 13 V-J signature distinguished ophthalmopathy from stable hyperthyroidism, reaching roughly 88% sensitivity and 81.08% specificity in cross-validation and 80%/75% in testing. In validation, the model predicted progression to ophthalmopathy a median of around six months before onset, with roughly 70% sensitivity and about 75% specificity. To identify distinguishing TCR V-J signatures, a discovery cohort of some 99 patients was used, comprising 40 to 45 with Graves' ophthalmopathy and under 60 with stable Graves' hyperthyroidism. An independent validation cohort of around 19 hyperthyroidism patients and approximately 15 patients who later progressed to ophthalmopathy tested prospective prediction of ophthalmopathy. The approximately 100 discovery patients were divided at random into training and test sets in a 7:3 ratio. The study also compared thyroid tissue and blood T-cell repertoires from roughly six Graves' hyperthyroidism patients. After blood sampling, hyperthyroidism patients were treated with methimazole at a starting dose of 30 mg daily, and ophthalmopathy patients were treated with high-dose intravenous methylprednisolone. Libraries were constructed in a second round of multiplex PCR, after which size selection and purification were carried out. Sequencing of the libraries was done on an Illumina HiSeq2000 using paired-end 100 bp reads. SOAPnuke was used to process the raw data, removing reads that contained adapters or uncalled bases, had a mean Phred below 15, or lacked an exact match to the constant primer or identifier. High-quality paired reads were merged with COPE v1.2.5, and unique nucleotide sequences were defined as clonotypes. MiTCR v1.1 was used to align clonotypes to the IMGT TRBV, TRBD and TRBJ reference segments. Only V-J combinations with frequency above 0.0001, covering 98% to 99.2% of repertoires, were analysed. The TCS score was defined as the ratio of F50 (clonal expansion) to E x V (chaos), calculated using BLOSUM62-based TCRdist between CDR3 peptides within each V-J. Welch's t-statistics and random forest reduced around 550 V-J features to 13, which were used in a naive Bayes classifier (R e1071). No statistical method was used to fix the sample size in advance, and group allocation was not hidden from the investigators. The paper describes TCR Vbeta CDR3 sequencing of 135 peripheral blood samples, made up of roughly 45 ophthalmopathy patients, around 73 hyperthyroidism patients and about 17 progressor patients.

The sample here was peripheral blood mononuclear cells (PBMCs), taken at new diagnosis, from a patient treated with antithyroid drugs. The chain is made from TRBV28 and TRBJ2-5; D gene: possibly TRBD2, on 5 matching bases. The source is a woman in her 30s with Graves disease. Donor details come from another sample of the same person, matched by shared clones. The DNA is TGTGCCAGCACCCAGCAGGTGGAGGCTAACCAAGAGACCCAGTACTTC. Protein translation: CASTQQVEANQETQYF.